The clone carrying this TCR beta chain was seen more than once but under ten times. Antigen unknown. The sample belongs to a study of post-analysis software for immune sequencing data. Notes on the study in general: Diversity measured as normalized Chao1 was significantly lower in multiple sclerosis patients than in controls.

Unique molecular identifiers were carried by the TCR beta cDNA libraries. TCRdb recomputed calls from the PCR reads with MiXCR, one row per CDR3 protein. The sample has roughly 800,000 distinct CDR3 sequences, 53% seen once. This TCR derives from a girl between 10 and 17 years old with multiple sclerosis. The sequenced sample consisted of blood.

CDR3 nucleotides: TGCGCCAGCAGCCTAGAGACAGGGGAGGACTACGAGCAGTACTTC. As protein: CASSLETGEDYEQYF. The V call is TRBV4-1, the J call TRBJ2-4, with TRBD1 identical over 8 bases. The closer fit of TRBJ2-7 to the DNA end suggests the J call may be wrong. This CDR3 has 15 residues. CDR1 and CDR2 from the germline V gene are MGHRA and YSYEKL.